This entry describes one T cell receptor (beta chain). Those who donated, Caucasian adults without exception, all lived in Nashville, Tennessee. These data belong to a study of shared clonotypes between healthy human individuals. Ten immunoSEQ deep assay plates were used to sequence the DNA of unsorted PBMCs. Measured with immunoSEQ multiplex PCR; TCRdb has only the in-frame clones, and not every one. The sample has around 450,000 clones, 70% to 80% seen once. The sequence was collected from a woman aged 40 to 50 in good health. Some clones in this sample may be carry-over from other donors' samples. Sequencing was carried out using PBMCs.

CDR3 sequence (DNA): TGTGCCACCAGCAATGGACTAGCGGGAAGCACAGATACGCAGTATTTT. Protein: CATSNGLAGSTDTQYF. This sequence joins TRBV15 and TRBJ2-3; TRBD2 matches 12 bases. From germline, CDR1 is LNHNV and CDR2 YYDKDF (reference sequence). This CDR3 has 16 amino acids. V shed 4 bases and J 0 bases; nucleotides not matched to a gene: 2.